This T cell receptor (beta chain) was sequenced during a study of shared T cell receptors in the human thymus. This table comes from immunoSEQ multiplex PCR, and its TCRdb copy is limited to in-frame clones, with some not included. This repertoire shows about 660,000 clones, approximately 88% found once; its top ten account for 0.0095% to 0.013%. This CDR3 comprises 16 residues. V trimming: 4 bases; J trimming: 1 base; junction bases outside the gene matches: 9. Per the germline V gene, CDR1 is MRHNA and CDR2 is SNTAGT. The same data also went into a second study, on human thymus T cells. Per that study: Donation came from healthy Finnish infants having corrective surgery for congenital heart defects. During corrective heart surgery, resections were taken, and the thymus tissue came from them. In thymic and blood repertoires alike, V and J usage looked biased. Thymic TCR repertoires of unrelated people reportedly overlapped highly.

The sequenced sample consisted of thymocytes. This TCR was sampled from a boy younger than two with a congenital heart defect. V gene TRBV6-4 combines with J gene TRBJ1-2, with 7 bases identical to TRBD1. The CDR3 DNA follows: TGTGCCAGCAGTGGGGACAGACATTCTTTTAACTATGGCTACACCTTC. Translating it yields CASSGDRHSFNYGYTF.